This TCR beta chain was obtained from a study of early T cells in non-severe SARS-CoV-2 infection. About the research overall: Unsorted whole-blood RNA was sequenced in bulk, leaving chains unpaired.

V was shortened by 6 bases and J by 7 bases, with 22 bases between the two germline ends. This CDR3 comprises 15 residues. TCRdb analysed the 5' RACE reads with MiXCR anew, one entry per CDR3 protein. The profile shows tens of thousands of distinct CDR3 sequences, approximately 13% of them singletons. The J gene is TRBJ2-7, the V gene TRBV12-3 or TRBV12-4, with D maybe TRBD2 (5 bases). This sequence was found in an adult who was a healthcare worker with PCR-confirmed SARS-CoV-2 infection or an uninfected control (not recorded which). Sequencing was performed on whole blood, taken at baseline. In DNA form, the CDR3 reads TGTGCCAGCAGCCCACCCCCTGACGGGGTTGAGGAGCAGTACTTC. Residues: CASSPPPDGVEEQYF.